This TCR beta chain stems from a study of T cell changes during pregnancy in multiple sclerosis. Repertoires were generated with immunoSEQ multiplex PCR, while TCRdb's copy carries only in-frame clones and drops some. Here the sample spans 100,000 to 140,000 clones, 85% to 95% being singletons. The V end was cut by 6 bases, the J end by 0 bases, with 17 bases between. Germline loops: CDR1 SGHAT, CDR2 FQNNGV. The CDR3 contains 16 residues. This rearrangement joins TRBV11-2 to TRBJ1-2; D gene uncertain. The clonotype originates from a female donor in good health, enrolled as a control in a pregnancy study. Sequenced here: peripheral blood, sampled in the third trimester of pregnancy. The CDR3 sequence: CASRQVGTLTNYGYTF. CDR3 nucleotide sequence: TGTGCCAGCAGACAAGTGGGTACACTAACTAACTATGGCTACACCTTC.